This TCR beta chain was sequenced in a study of shared clonotypes between healthy human individuals (dated by TCRdb to the early 2020s). At the level of the whole study: The cohort comprised two women and a few men aged 18 to 49 years. Different laboratories and diverse techniques were used to prepare libraries and sequence TCR repertoires, to increase sequencing depth and limit assay-specific biases. Each donor's leukapheresis produced roughly between about 0.8 and 10 billion PBMCs. To estimate repertoire size and how much clonotype sharing occurs between individuals, the study deeply sequenced the blood TCR repertoires of five healthy adults. For each donor, CD4 naive and CD4 memory were each run on three plates, CD8 naive on two plates, and CD8 memory on one plate. Study-wide conclusions, independent of this receptor: Pairwise subsampling indicated that sequencing depth was expected to affect the degree of clonotype sharing among donors. Naive subsets generally had larger estimated clonotype richness than memory subsets did. When four donors were compared, the shared fraction of clonotypes was around 4.6% for naive CD4, approximately 3.5% for naive CD8, about 2.5% for memory CD4, and less than 0.5% for memory CD8. Compared with non-shared clonotypes, the clonotypes found in all four sorted-subset donors had higher generation probabilities. Rarefaction of sorted-subset datasets indicated incomplete sequencing despite the large sequencing depth. Because the study included a small number of donors, the genetic and exposure-history diversity represented was limited. Only blood was sampled, and tissue TCR repertoires likely differ from those in blood.

As encoded in the germline V gene (reference sequence), CDR1 is SGHNT while CDR2 is YYREEE. V lost 4 bases and J lost 2 bases, and the count of bases not matched to a germline gene is 6. From the cysteine up to the phenylalanine, the CDR3 has a length of 15 residues. Only CDR3 DNA is held: 45 bases, read in frame from base 1. Using the deep immunoSEQ assay, TCR CDR3 regions were amplified from genomic DNA by multiplex PCR. Extracted genomic DNA from each cell subset was spread evenly across all wells of several immunoSEQ 96-well plates, with each plate serving as a replicate. For sorted subsets, about 200 ng genomic DNA, equal to 25,000 to 35,000 T cell genomes, was loaded into each replicate PCR. Purified libraries were measured with a Qubit 3.0 fluorometer, size-checked on a Bioanalyzer 2100, and measured again with the KAPA Library Quantification kit. Every immunoSEQ 96-well plate was sequenced on a dedicated single-read 150-cycle Illumina NextSeq 550 flow cell. The study's processing was this. The immunoSEQ output contained only junctional sequences without quality scores, so filtering could not match that applied to full-length reads. To assign V/J genes and CDR3, sequences were annotated using PyIR, a Python wrapper for IgBLAST v1.9, with IMGT germline references. Reads were filtered out if the reads had weak V/J assignments (E-value above 1e-6), no CDR3, stop codons, out-of-frame junctions, or ambiguous translated residues. V3J clonotypes were defined as sequences sharing the same inferred V gene, J gene, and CDR3 amino acid sequence. Percentage overlap between repertoires was computed as shared unique clonotypes divided by the size of the smaller repertoire. Richness of each repertoire was evaluated using RTK rarefaction, the Chao1 estimator, and Recon v2.1 estimates of unobserved clonotypes. Generation probabilities for all TCRbeta clonotypes obtained by the gDNA method from a handful of donors were computed using OLGA. TCRdb provides this immuneACCESS table in a form limited to in-frame rearrangements. Some clones are lacking; in checked studies, under half of them reflect an unresolved V gene, and why the rest are absent is not known. The DNA was the basis for D and trimming; V, J and clone size are from that table. The sample contains some 2,000,000 clones, 85% to 95% of them found a single time. Together, the top ten hold 0.1% to 0.15% of the sample.

For this clone: This clone's antigen is unknown. No base-level quality is on record; no much larger clone is a single base apart.

The donors were healthy, HIV-negative adults who had no recently reported acute infections or vaccinations. All donors were Caucasian adults living in Nashville, Tennessee, USA. CD4+ T cells were enriched through magnetic negative selection, after which naive cells were positively selected on CD45RA and the remaining negative fraction served as the memory subset. Blood was obtained by leukapheresis, after which PBMCs were separated by Ficoll-Histopaque density gradient centrifugation and cryopreserved in liquid nitrogen vapor phase. Purity and quantity of every magnetically sorted T cell population were checked by analytical flow cytometry. From each sorted fraction, genomic DNA was isolated and quantified by UV absorbance on a Nanodrop 2000c.

The chain joins TRBV5-4 to TRBJ2-7; 10 of the junction bases match TRBD1. Sequenced: naive CD4+ T cells sorted from blood. The sample's cell subset or site label is to be understood as: CD45RA+ positively selected. This receptor was identified in a man aged 18 to 35 in good health. The sequence in DNA is TGTGCCAGCAGCCAAGCCGGGACAGGGGCCTACGAGCAGTACTTC. Translated, it reads CASSQAGTGAYEQYF. The reference TRBV5-4 and TRBJ2-7 proteins fill in what lies around the CDR3, so the full variable domain reads ETGVTQSPTHLIKTRGQQVTLRCSSQSGHNTVSWYQQALGQGPQFIFQYYREEENGRGNFPPRFSGLQFPNYSSELNVNALELDDSALYLCASSQAGTGAYEQYFGPGTRLTVT.